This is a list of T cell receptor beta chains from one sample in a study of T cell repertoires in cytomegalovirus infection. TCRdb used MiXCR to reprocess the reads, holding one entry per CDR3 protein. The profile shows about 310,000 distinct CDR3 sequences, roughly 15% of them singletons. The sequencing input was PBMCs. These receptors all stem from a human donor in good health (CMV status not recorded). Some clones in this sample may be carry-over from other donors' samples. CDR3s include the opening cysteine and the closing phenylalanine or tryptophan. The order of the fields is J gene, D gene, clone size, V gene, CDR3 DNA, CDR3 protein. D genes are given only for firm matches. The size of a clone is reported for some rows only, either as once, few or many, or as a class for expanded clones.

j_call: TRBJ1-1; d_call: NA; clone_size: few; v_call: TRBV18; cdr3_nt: TGTGCCAGCTCACCACCGGCGAGGAACACTGAAGCTTTCTTT; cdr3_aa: CASSPPARNTEAFF
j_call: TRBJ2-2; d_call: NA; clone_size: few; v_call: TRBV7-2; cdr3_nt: TGTGCCAGCAGAAAAAGCGGGAACACCGGGGAGCTGTTTTTT; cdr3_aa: CASRKSGNTGELFF
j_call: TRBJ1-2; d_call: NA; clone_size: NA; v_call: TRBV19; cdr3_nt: TGTGCCAGTAGTGCTCCGGACGGAAACTATGGCTACACCTTC; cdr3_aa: CASSAPDGNYGYTF
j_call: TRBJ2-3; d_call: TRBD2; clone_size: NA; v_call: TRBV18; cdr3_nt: TGTGCCAGCTCACCACCGGGACTAGCGGGGAACACAGATACGCAGTATTTT; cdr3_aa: CASSPPGLAGNTDTQYF
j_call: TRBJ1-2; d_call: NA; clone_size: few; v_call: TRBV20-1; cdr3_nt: TGCAGTGCTACCCGTGGGGTAGGGCCCCTATCTGGCTACACCTTC; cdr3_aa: CSATRGVGPLSGYTF
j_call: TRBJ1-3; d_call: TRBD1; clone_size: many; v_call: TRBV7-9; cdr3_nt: TGTGCCAACGCGGGACAGGGAAACACCATATATTTT; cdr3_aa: CANAGQGNTIYF
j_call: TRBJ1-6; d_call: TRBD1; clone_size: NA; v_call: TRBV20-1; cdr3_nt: TGCAGTGCTACCGACAGGGGGTTTAACAATTCACCCCTCCACTTT; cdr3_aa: CSATDRGFNNSPLHF
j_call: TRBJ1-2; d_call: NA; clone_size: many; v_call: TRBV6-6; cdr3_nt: TGTGCCAGCAGTCCCCAGGGCCCTCTGAGTGGCTATGGCTACACCTTC; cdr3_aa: CASSPQGPLSGYGYTF
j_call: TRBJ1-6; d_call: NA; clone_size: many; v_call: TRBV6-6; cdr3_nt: TGTGCCAGCACCAAACAGGGAGTAGGTTCACCCCTCCACTTT; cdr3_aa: CASTKQGVGSPLHF
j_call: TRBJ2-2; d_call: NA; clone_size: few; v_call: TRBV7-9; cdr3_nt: TGTGCCAGCAGCTTACGGGGGCCGAGGCTCGGGGAGCTGTTTTTT; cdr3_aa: CASSLRGPRLGELFF
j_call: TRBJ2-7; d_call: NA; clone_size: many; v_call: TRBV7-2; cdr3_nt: TGTGCCAGCAGCTTAGCGGGGGACTACGAGCAGTACTTC; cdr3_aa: CASSLAGDYEQYF
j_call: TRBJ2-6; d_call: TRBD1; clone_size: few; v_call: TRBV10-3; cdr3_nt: TGTGCCATCAGTGCCGGTCTGGGACAGGGAACTTCTGGGGCCAACGTCCTGACTTTC; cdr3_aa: CAISAGLGQGTSGANVLTF
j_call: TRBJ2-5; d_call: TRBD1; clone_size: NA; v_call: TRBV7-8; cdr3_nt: TGTGCCAGCAGCGCCCGACAGGGTTTGATTTCGGAGACCCAGTACTTC; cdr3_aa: CASSARQGLISETQYF
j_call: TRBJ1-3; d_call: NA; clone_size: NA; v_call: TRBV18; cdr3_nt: TGTGCCAGCTCACCAAGACAAGGGGGTCCTGACACCATATATTTT; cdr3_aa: CASSPRQGGPDTIYF
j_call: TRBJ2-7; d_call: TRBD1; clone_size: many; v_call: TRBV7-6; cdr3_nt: TGTGCCAGCAGCTTCGGGACAGGGATGTCCTACGAGCAGTACTTC; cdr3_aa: CASSFGTGMSYEQYF
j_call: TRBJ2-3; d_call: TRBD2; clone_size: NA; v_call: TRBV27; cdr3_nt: TGTGCCAGCAGTCCCCGGAGACACAGCGGGGGGGCCTCTAACACAGATACGCAGTATTTT; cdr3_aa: CASSPRRHSGGASNTDTQYF
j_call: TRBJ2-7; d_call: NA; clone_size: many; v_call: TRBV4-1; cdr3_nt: TGCGCCAGCAGCCAAGGGGGGATCCAGAGCTCCTACGAGCAGTACTTC; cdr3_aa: CASSQGGIQSSYEQYF
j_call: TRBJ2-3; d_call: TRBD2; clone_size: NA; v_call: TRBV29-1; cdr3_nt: TGCAGCGCAAAGACTAGCGGGTTTGCAGATACGCAGTATTTT; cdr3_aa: CSAKTSGFADTQYF
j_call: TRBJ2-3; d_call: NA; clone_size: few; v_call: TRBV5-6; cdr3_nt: TGTGCCAGCAGCCGGGCTGAGACTTTCTATAGCACAGATACGCAGTATTTT; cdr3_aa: CASSRAETFYSTDTQYF
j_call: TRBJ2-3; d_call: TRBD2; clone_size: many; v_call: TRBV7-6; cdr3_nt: TGTGCCAGCAGCTCTCCGACGGGGGGAGAAGATACGCAGTATTTT; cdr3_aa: CASSSPTGGEDTQYF
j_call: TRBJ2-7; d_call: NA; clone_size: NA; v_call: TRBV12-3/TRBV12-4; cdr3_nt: TGTGCCAGCAGTTTAGAGGGGGGATTGGAGTACTTC; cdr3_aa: CASSLEGGLEYF
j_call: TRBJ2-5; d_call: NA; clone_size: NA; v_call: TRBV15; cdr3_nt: TGTGCCACCAGTCGATCAGGGGGAGGGGAGACCCAGTACTTC; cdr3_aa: CATSRSGGGETQYF
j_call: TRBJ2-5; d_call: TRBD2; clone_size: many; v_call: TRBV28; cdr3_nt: TGTGCCAGCAGTCGCTCCTTGAGCGGGGGCTTCAGAGAGACCCAGTACTTC; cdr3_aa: CASSRSLSGGFRETQYF
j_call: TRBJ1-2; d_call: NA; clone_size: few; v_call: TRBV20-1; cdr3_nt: TGCAGTGCTAGAGCTACCGGCAGGGGTTTAAGTGGCTACACCTTC; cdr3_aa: CSARATGRGLSGYTF
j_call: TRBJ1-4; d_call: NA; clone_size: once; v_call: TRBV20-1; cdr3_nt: TGCAGTGCTGGTGACAGGCGAACTAATGAAAAACTGTTTTTT; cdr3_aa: CSAGDRRTNEKLFF
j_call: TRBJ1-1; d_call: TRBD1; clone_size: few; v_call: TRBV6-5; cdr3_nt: TGTGCCAGCAGTTACGGACAGGCGAACACTGAAGCTTTCTTT; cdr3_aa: CASSYGQANTEAFF
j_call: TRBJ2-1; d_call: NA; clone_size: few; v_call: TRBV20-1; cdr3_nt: TGCAGTGCTAGATCCGGGCTCAATGAGCAGTTCTTC; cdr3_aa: CSARSGLNEQFF
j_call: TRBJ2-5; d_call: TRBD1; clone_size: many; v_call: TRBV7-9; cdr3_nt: TGTGCCAGCGGGTTGGACAGGGCCAAGGCGACCCAGTACTTC; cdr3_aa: CASGLDRAKATQYF
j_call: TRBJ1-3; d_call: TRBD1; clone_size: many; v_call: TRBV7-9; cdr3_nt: TGTGCCAGCAGCCTAGCCCAGGGGGTTGAACTGACGACTGGAAACACCATATATTTT; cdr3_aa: CASSLAQGVELTTGNTIYF
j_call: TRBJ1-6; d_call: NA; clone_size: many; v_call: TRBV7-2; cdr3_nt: TGTGCCAGCAGCTTAATAGTCAGGCCCTATAATTCACCCCTCCACTTT; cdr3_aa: CASSLIVRPYNSPLHF
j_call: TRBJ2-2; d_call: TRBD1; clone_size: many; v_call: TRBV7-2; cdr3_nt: TGTGCCAGCAGCCTTACTCGGGACAGGGCGAACACCGGGGAGCTGTTTTTT; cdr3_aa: CASSLTRDRANTGELFF
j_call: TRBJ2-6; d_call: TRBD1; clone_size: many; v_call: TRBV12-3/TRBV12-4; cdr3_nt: TGTGCCAGCAGTCCGGGACAGGGACCTATCTCTGGGGCCAACGTCCTGACTTTC; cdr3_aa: CASSPGQGPISGANVLTF
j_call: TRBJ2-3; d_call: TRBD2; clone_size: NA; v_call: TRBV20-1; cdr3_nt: TGCAGTGCTAGCCTAGCGGATAGCACAGATACGCAGTATTTT; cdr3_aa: CSASLADSTDTQYF
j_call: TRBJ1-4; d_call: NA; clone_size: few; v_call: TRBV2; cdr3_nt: TGTGCCAGCAGTAGGGCAGGCCCTGATGAGAGGATTTTT; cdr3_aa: CASSRAGPDERIF
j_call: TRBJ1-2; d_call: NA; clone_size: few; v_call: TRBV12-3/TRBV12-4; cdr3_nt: TGTGCCAGCAGTTTAGTTTACAGGGAAGGCTACACCTTC; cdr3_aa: CASSLVYREGYTF
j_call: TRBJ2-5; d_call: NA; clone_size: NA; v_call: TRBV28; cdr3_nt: TGTGCCAGCGTCGAGCTACAGGGTAGCGAGACCCAGTACTTC; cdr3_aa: CASVELQGSETQYF
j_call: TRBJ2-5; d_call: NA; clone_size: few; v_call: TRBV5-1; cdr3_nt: TGCGCCAGCAGCTTAGGGGACTCGGAGACCCAGTACTTC; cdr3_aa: CASSLGDSETQYF
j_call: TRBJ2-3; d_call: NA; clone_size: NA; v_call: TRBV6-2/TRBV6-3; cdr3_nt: TGTGCCAGCAGTTACGGGGCCCAAGGTACAGATACGCAGTATTTT; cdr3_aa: CASSYGAQGTDTQYF
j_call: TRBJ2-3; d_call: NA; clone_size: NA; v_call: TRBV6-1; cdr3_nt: TGTGCCAGCAGTGCCCGGCAGACAGATACGCAGTATTTT; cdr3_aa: CASSARQTDTQYF
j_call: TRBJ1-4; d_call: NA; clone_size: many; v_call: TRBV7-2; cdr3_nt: TGTGCCAGCAGCCCGGGGGGTCTTAATGAAAAACTGTTTTTT; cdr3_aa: CASSPGGLNEKLFF
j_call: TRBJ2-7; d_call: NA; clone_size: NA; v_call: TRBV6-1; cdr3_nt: TGTGCCAGCAGCGATCAGGGAAAAAAGCAGTACTTC; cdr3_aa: CASSDQGKKQYF
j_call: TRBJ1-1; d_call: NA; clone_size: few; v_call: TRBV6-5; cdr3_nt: TGTGCCAGCAGTTACCGCGGGAACAGCGACTTGAACACTGAAGCTTTCTTT; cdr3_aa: CASSYRGNSDLNTEAFF
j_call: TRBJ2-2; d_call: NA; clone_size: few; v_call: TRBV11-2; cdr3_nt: TGTGCCAGCGCCGTTACCGGGGAGCTGTTTTTT; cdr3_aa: CASAVTGELFF
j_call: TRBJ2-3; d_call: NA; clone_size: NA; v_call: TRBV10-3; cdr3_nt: TGTGCCATCAGTGAGTACAGGTCAGAAAGCACAGATACGCAGTATTTT; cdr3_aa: CAISEYRSESTDTQYF
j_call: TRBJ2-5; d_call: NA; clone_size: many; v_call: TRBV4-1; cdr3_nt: TGCGCCAGCAGCCAAGGTCCCAATGAAGAGACCCAGTACTTC; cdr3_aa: CASSQGPNEETQYF
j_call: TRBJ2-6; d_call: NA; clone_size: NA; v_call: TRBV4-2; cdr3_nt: TGTGCCAGCAGCCAAGATAAGGGGAGGTTCTCTGGGGCCAACGTCCTGACTTTC; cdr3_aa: CASSQDKGRFSGANVLTF
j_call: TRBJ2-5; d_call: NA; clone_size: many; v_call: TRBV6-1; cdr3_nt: TGTGCCAGCAGTGATCGGCCTGCCGGGATAGAGACCCAGTACTTC; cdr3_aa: CASSDRPAGIETQYF